This TCR beta chain appears in the sequencing data of a study of cytomegalovirus exposure and HLA in healthy donors. Study-wide background: The study placed around 80% of its 398 genotyped donors in the Caucasian-associated ancestry cluster.

To note about this clone: Its antigen is unidentified.

The study's findings and limits: Solely CMV serostatus was available to characterize immune exposure. The later analysis indicated that the majority of CMV-associated TCR beta chains appeared HLA-restricted.

The study ran its PCR with 60 Vbeta and 13 Jbeta primers. TCRdb's copy holds only in-frame clones and misses some; the assay was immunoSEQ multiplex PCR. The data contain around 150,000 clones, approximately 80% of them singletons. The source is a male donor in good health and CMV-seropositive. Sequenced sample: PBMCs.

The CDR3 nucleotides read TGTGCCAGACAGGGGCCTTTTCCTTACGAGCAGTACTTC. This encodes CARQGPFPYEQYF. The genes are TRBV21-1 and TRBJ2-7; the table's D call of TRBD1 was not tested on the DNA. TRBV21-1 is described as a pseudogene. This CDR3 has 13 residues.